The clone carrying this T cell receptor beta chain was recorded a few times. Its antigen is unidentified. This sample was taken from a study of early T cells in non-severe SARS-CoV-2 infection. Overall study results and limits: VDJdb matching, biased toward anti-spike CD8 responses, missed private and CD4 specificities.

Via MiXCR, TCRdb re-called the 5' RACE reads, giving one row per CDR3 protein. Among 65,000 to 95,000 distinct CDR3 sequences listed, about 9.6% were seen once. The length of the CDR3 is 14 residues. Germline-derived CDR1 and CDR2 are MDHEN and SYDVKM. V dropped 6 bases and J dropped 0 bases, with 6 bases sitting between them. This chain connects TRBV28 to TRBJ1-6; D is possibly TRBD1 (6 bases). The origin of this receptor is an adult who was a healthcare worker with PCR-confirmed SARS-CoV-2 infection or an uninfected control (not recorded which). Sequencing was carried out using whole blood. The CDR3 DNA sequence: TGTGCCAGCAGGGACAGCTCCTATAATTCACCCCTCCACTTT. It yields the protein CASRDSSYNSPLHF.